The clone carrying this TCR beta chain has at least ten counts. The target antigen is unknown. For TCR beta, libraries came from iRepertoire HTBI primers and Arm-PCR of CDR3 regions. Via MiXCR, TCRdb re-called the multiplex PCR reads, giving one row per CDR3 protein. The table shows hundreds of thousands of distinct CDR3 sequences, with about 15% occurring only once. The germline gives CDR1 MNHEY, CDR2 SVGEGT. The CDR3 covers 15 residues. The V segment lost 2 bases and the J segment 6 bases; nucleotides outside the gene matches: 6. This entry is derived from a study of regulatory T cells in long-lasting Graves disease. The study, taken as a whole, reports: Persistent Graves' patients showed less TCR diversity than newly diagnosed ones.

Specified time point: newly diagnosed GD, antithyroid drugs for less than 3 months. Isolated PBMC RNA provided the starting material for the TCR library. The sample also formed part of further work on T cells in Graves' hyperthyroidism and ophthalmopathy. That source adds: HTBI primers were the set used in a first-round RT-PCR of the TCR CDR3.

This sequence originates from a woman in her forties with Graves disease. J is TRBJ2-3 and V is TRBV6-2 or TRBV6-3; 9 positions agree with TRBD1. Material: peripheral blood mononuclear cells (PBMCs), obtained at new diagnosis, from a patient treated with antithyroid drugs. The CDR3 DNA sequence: TGTGCCAGCAGTTACCGGGGACAGGGATCCGATACGCAGTATTTT. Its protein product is CASSYRGQGSDTQYF.